The rows below give T cell receptor beta chains drawn from one sample of a study of blood T cell repertoires in COVID-19. Measured with immunoSEQ multiplex PCR; TCRdb has only the in-frame clones, and not every one. The sample includes roughly 150,000 clones, more than 85% of them seen just once. Specimen: peripheral blood. The receptor set was obtained from a woman older than 75 with COVID-19, enrolled during active disease. The CDR3 runs from the conserved cysteine through the conserved F or W. The order of the fields is clone size, CDR3 length, D gene, V gene, J gene, CDR3 DNA, CDR3 protein. A D gene is named only where the DNA matches it firmly. Clone size, where shown, is once, few, many, or a class for clones that have expanded.

NA	14	NA	TRBV3-1/TRBV3-2	TRBJ2-7	TGTGCCAGCAGCCAAGATACGGTTAGAGGGGAGCAGTACTTC	CASSQDTVRGEQYF
NA	15	NA	TRBV28	TRBJ1-3	TGTGCCAGCAGTACCACAGGGACCGCTGGAAACACCATATATTTT	CASSTTGTAGNTIYF
NA	15	TRBD1	TRBV24-1	TRBJ1-5	TGTGCCACCGGAGGGACAGACATTAGCAATCAGCCCCAGCATTTT	CATGGTDISNQPQHF
NA	17	TRBD2	TRBV10-3	TRBJ2-1	TGTGCCATCAGTGAGTCGACTAGCGGGAGAATCTACAATGAGCAGTTCTTC	CAISESTSGRIYNEQFF
once	15	NA	TRBV7-8	TRBJ1-1	TGTGCCAGCAGCCCCCAATCCAGGGTCAGCACTGAAGCTTTCTTT	CASSPQSRVSTEAFF
NA	15	NA	TRBV9	TRBJ1-3	TGTGCCAGCAGCGTAGGAACGGAGGGTAGAAACACCATATATTTT	CASSVGTEGRNTIYF
NA	13	NA	TRBV19	TRBJ1-5	TGTGCCAGTTCAGTGGAGAGCAATCAGCCCCAGCATTTT	CASSVESNQPQHF
NA	14	TRBD1	TRBV6-5	TRBJ2-3	TGTGCCAGCCGAACAGGGGACATGCGATATACGCAGTATTTT	CASRTGDMRYTQYF
NA	12	NA	TRBV7-8	TRBJ2-1	TGTGCCAGCAGCCCTGTAACTCGGGAGCAGTTCTTC	CASSPVTREQFF
NA	15	TRBD1	TRBV6-5	TRBJ1-2	TGTGGGACGACAGGGCGTATTGAAAGAGGCTATGGCTACACCTTC	CGTTGRIERGYGYTF
few	16	TRBD1	TRBV11-3	TRBJ2-2	TGTGCCAGCAGCTTCCGGACAGGAACGAACACCGGGGAGCTGTTTTTT	CASSFRTGTNTGELFF
once	14	TRBD1	TRBV7-2	TRBJ1-1	TGTGCCAGCACCTACAGGGGAATGAACACTGAAGCTTTCTTT	CASTYRGMNTEAFF
NA	18	NA	TRBV4-2	TRBJ1-2	TGTGCCAGCAGCCAAGATCTGATCTCGGACACTAACGTCTATGGCTACACCTTC	CASSQDLISDTNVYGYTF
NA	15	NA	TRBV7-2	TRBJ2-7	TGTGCCAGCAGCGCGGGACTTTCGAGCTCCTACGAGCAGTACTTC	CASSAGLSSSYEQYF
NA	11	NA	TRBV5-3	TRBJ2-7	TGTGCCAGAAGCTTTGGAGGCGAGCAGTACTTC	CARSFGGEQYF
NA	14	TRBD2	TRBV29-1	TRBJ2-3	TGCAGCGTTGAAGATGCGGGGGGCACAGATACGCAGTATTTT	CSVEDAGGTDTQYF
NA	15	NA	TRBV7-2	TRBJ1-5	TGTGCCAGCAGCTTAGCCACAGCCCACGGACAGCCCCAGCATTTT	CASSLATAHGQPQHF
NA	15	NA	TRBV28	TRBJ1-1	TGTGCCAGTAGGACGCCGGGGATTGGGGTCACTGAAGCTTTCTTT	CASRTPGIGVTEAFF
NA	15	TRBD1	TRBV4-2	TRBJ1-1	TGTGCCAGCAGCCAAGGAGGGGCAGGGGGAAGTGAAGCTTTCTTT	CASSQGGAGGSEAFF
NA	15	NA	TRBV3-1/TRBV3-2	TRBJ1-5	TGTGCCAGCAGCCAAGAGCGGGGGGCGAATCAGCCCCAGCATTTT	CASSQERGANQPQHF
NA	15	NA	TRBV2	TRBJ1-6	TGTGCCAGCAGTTCGGGTACGGGGGTAAGGTCACCCCTCCACTTT	CASSSGTGVRSPLHF
NA	15	NA	TRBV24-1	TRBJ2-3	TGTGCCACCAGTGTACAAGCGGGCAGCACAGATACGCAGTATTTT	CATSVQAGSTDTQYF
NA	15	NA	TRBV19	TRBJ1-3	TGTGCCAGTAGTGCGAGAGGGAGCTCTGGAAACACCATATATTTT	CASSARGSSGNTIYF
NA	13	NA	TRBV2	TRBJ2-7	TGTGCCAGCAGTGAGCCGGGTTATTACGAGCAGTACTTC	CASSEPGYYEQYF
once	15	TRBD1	TRBV5-1	TRBJ2-2	TGCGCCAGCAGCTCACAGGGGGTCGGCACCGGGGAGCTGTTTTTT	CASSSQGVGTGELFF
NA	13	TRBD1	TRBV19	TRBJ1-2	TGTGCCACTTCGACAGGGAGTAACTATGGCTACACCTTC	CATSTGSNYGYTF
NA	14	NA	TRBV7-2	TRBJ1-5	TGTGCCAGCAGCTTAGACAGCGGGTATCAGCCCCAGCATTTT	CASSLDSGYQPQHF